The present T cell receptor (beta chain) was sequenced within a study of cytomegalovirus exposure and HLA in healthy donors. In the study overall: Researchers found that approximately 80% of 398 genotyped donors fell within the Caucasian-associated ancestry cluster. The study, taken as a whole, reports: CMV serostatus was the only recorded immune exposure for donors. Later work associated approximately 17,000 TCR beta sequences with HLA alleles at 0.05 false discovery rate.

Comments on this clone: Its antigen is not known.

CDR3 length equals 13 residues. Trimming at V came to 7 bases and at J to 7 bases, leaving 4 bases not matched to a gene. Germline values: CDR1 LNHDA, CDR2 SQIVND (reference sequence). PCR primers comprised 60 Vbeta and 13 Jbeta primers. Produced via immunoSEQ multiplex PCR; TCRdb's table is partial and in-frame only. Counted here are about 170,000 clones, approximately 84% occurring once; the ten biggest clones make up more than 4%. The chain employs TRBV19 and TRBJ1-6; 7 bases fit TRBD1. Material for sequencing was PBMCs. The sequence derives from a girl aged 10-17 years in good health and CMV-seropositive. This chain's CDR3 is CASKVRGNSPLHF. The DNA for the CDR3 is TGTGCCAGTAAAGTCAGGGGGAATTCACCCCTCCACTTT.